Here is one T cell receptor beta chain with its context. Time point defined: patch test 1, 2 weeks after DPC sensitization. Specified treatment: therapeutic diphenylcyclopropenone sensitization with weekly scalp DPC. TCRdb itself ran the RACE reads through MiXCR, one entry per CDR3 protein. Here the sample spans about 340,000 distinct CDR3 sequences, 6% to 8.5% being singletons. The data were obtained in a study of human T cells and chemical hapten exposure. Germline loops: CDR1 SGHTA, CDR2 FQGTGA. The V gene lost 0 bases and the J gene lost 2 bases, with 10 bases spanning the gap. This CDR3 has 15 residues.

This clonotype was obtained from a woman in her late teens or twenties with alopecia areata. Some clones in this sample may be carry-over from other donors' samples. This material consisted of whole blood, taken in connection with sensitization to the hapten diphenylcyclopropenone (DPC). The chain carries TRBV7-3 and TRBJ2-5; D is unresolved. The chain's CDR3 is CASSLTGGRQETQYF. The CDR3 nucleotides are TGTGCCAGCAGCTTAACGGGCGGAAGACAAGAGACCCAGTACTTC. Full variable domain (missing parts from reference TRBV7-3 and TRBJ2-5): GAGVSQTPSNKVTEKGKYVELRCDPISGHTALYWYRQSLGQGPEFLIYFQGTGAADDSGLPNDRFFAVRPEGSVSTLKIQRTERGDSAVYLCASSLTGGRQETQYFGPGTRLLVL.